Each of the 29 T cell receptor beta chains below was sequenced from the same sample in a study of low-dose radiotherapy and immunotherapy resistance in tumors. Sample time point: after trial treatment. The treatment is: LDRT plus nivolumab, ipilimumab, low-dose cyclophosphamide and aspirin (RACIN trial). Priming of first-strand cDNA relied on TRAV- and TRBV-specific primers (covering alpha and beta chains). Amplification, which lasted 20 PCR cycles, used a constant-region primer and V-primer adapter to amplify TCRs. TCRdb redid the calling of the reads with MiXCR, one entry per CDR3 protein. The sample carries fewer than 50,000 distinct CDR3 sequences, less than 30% recorded once. Sequenced here: PBMCs, sampled after low-dose radiotherapy plus immunotherapy. The source is a male donor with prostate cancer.

Of note for this clonotype: Since a far larger clone is one base different, this is likely a read error. The CDR3 DNA reads TGTGCCAGTAGCTCAGGACCGCCCGGATCCTACGAGCAGTTCTTC. It specifies CASSSGPPGSYEQFF. This chain links TRBV11-3 with TRBJ2-1, with no clear D. This CDR3 contains 15 residues. The germline V gene has CDR1 SGHNT and CDR2 YENEEA.

By frequency in the sample, this clonotype is medium-sized. The chain uses TRBV28 and TRBJ2-2; TRBD1 is a possible D gene (5 bases). CDR3 length: 15 amino acids. The germline CDR1 and CDR2 sequences are MDHEN and SYDVKM. V was pared by 6 bases and J by 4 bases, with 15 bases between. The CDR3 DNA is TGTGCCAGCAGCCTCAGCAGGGCTGGCACCGGGGAGCTGTTTTTT. Translation: CASSLSRAGTGELFF.

This chain connects TRBV5-1 to TRBJ2-2; 9 bases are shared with TRBD1. The germline CDR1 and CDR2 sequences are SGHRS and YFSETQ. V gave up 4 bases and J gave up 7 bases; unmatched junction bases: 8. This CDR3 contains 15 residues. CDR3 in amino acids: CASSVGQGAIGELFF. The CDR3 DNA reads TGCGCCAGCAGCGTGGGACAGGGAGCCATCGGGGAGCTGTTTTTT.

This clonotype occurred many times. J is TRBJ2-2 and V is TRBV14; D is unclear. The germline V and J ends were trimmed by 0 bases and 7 bases, with 15 bases remaining between them. The V gene's germline CDR1 is SGHDN and CDR2 FVKESK. This CDR3 comprises 16 residues. The CDR3 sequence is CASSQENSVGFGELFF. CDR3 nucleotide sequence: TGTGCCAGCAGCCAAGAAAACAGCGTGGGCTTCGGGGAGCTGTTTTTT.

As DNA, the CDR3 is TGTGCCAGCAGCCAAGACCCGGGGAACCAAGAGACCCAGTACTTC. Its translation: CASSQDPGNQETQYF. The chain recombines TRBV7-6 with TRBJ2-5; TRBD2 is a possible D gene (5 bases). V was clipped by 5 bases and J by 0 bases, with 13 bases between them. This CDR3 has 15 residues. Per germline, CDR1 SGHVS and CDR2 FNYEAQ.

This clonotype showed up many times. The chain couples TRBV5-1 to TRBJ2-5; TRBD2 agrees at 9 bases. The CDR3 has 14 amino acids. V lost 4 bases to trimming and J lost 3 bases; unmatched junction nucleotides: 4. Germline values: CDR1 SGHRS, CDR2 YFSETQ. Written as DNA, the CDR3 is TGCGCCAGCAGCCGCTGGACTAGCGAAGAGACCCAGTACTTC. Translation gives CASSRWTSEETQYF.

A word on this clonotype: A far larger clone is a single base away, which makes a read error likely. The chain has TRBV12-3 or TRBV12-4 and TRBJ2-7; 7 positions match TRBD2. The CDR3 extends over 15 amino acids. V dropped 6 bases and J dropped 7; count of bases not matched to a gene: 15. CDR3 protein: CASSFGGRANNEQYF. DNA for the CDR3: TGTGCCAGCAGCTTCGGGGGGAGGGCCAACAATGAGCAGTACTTC.

This clonotype was observed at least ten times. The rearrangement uses TRBV5-4 and TRBJ2-2, with 8 positions matching TRBD1. The germline CDR1 and CDR2 sequences are SGHNT and YYREEE (reference sequence). J gave up 3 bases and V 1 base, and 5 bases lay outside the gene matches. The length of the CDR3 is 16 residues. The CDR3 region is CASSLLGQGDTGELFF. The CDR3 nucleotides are TGTGCCAGCAGCTTGCTCGGACAGGGTGACACCGGGGAGCTGTTTTTT.

This clonotype appeared many times. This chain uses TRBV20-1 with TRBJ1-4, with D uncertain. The CDR3 sequence is 14 residues long. The V gene lost 0 bases and the J gene lost 7 bases, with 12 bases spanning the gap. Germline V gene lookup returns CDR1 DFQATT and CDR2 SNEGSKA (reference sequence). The CDR3 region has the DNA TGCAGTGCTAGAGATCCTCGGGGAGGTGAAAAACTGTTTTTT. Translated: CSARDPRGGEKLFF.

This clonotype was counted ten times or more. The rearrangement links TRBV28 to TRBJ2-6, with D possibly being TRBD1 (5 bases). V lost 7 bases to trimming and J lost 1 base, with 5 bases between them. The CDR3 is 13 residues long. The germline V gene has CDR1 MDHEN and CDR2 SYDVKM. This chain's CDR3 is CASTGSGANVLTF. CDR3 coding DNA: TGTGCCAGCACAGGGTCTGGGGCCAACGTCCTGACTTTC.

The genes are TRBV6-6 and TRBJ2-7, with D possibly matching TRBD2 (5 bases). Germline-derived CDR1 and CDR2 are MNHNY and SVGAGI (reference sequence). V was clipped by 7 bases and J by 4 bases, with 23 bases between them. The CDR3 consists of 16 residues. CDR3 nucleotides: TGTGCCAGCACCGTAGCGCGAGGGAGTAGCCTGTACGAGCAGTACTTC. Its protein is CASTVARGSSLYEQYF.

This clonotype was detected many times. The gene calls are TRBV20-1 and TRBJ1-5, with D possibly TRBD1 on 6 matching bases. Trimming pared 1 base from V and 0 bases from J, leaving 16 bases between. CDR1 is DFQATT, CDR2 SNEGSKA, per germline (reference sequence). The CDR3 has 17 residues. This CDR3 reads CSARVQGAGYSNQPQHF. CDR3 nucleotides: TGCAGTGCTAGAGTACAGGGTGCGGGATATAGCAATCAGCCCCAGCATTTT.

Worth noting for this clonotype: This may come from a read error, since a much larger clone is one base off. The chain has TRBV20-1 and TRBJ1-1; D may be TRBD1 (6 bases). The CDR3 length is 14 residues. Germline CDR1 DFQATT, CDR2 SNEGSKA (reference sequence). Here the CDR3 DNA reads TGCAATGCTAGAACCCGGGGGCTTGGCACTGAAGCTTTCTTT. Protein: CNARTRGLGTEAFF.

The V call is TRBV6-1, the J call TRBJ1-5, with a possible D match to TRBD1 (5 bases). Trimming removed 8 bases from V and 7 bases from J, with 12 bases in between. This CDR3 comprises 12 residues. CDR1 and CDR2 from the germline V gene are MNHNS and SASEGT. CDR3 amino acids: CASRGGVQPQHF. CDR3 in DNA: TGTGCCAGCCGGGGGGGAGTGCAGCCCCAGCATTTT.

This clonotype was recorded at least ten times. The chain combines TRBV19 with TRBJ1-3, with no clear D. Germline CDR1 and CDR2: LNHDA and SQIVND (reference sequence). The CDR3 runs 13 residues. V lost 5 bases to trimming and J lost 4 bases, with 9 bases between them. CDR3 sequence (DNA): TGTGCCAGTAGTGACGGCCGAGGAAACACCATATATTTT. Translated, it gives CASSDGRGNTIYF.

This chain joins TRBV20-1 and TRBJ1-1; D is perhaps TRBD1 (6 bases). This CDR3 contains 17 residues. V dropped 5 bases and J dropped 3 bases, with 25 bases sitting between them. Germline CDR1 and CDR2: DFQATT and SNEGSKA (reference sequence). CDR3 DNA sequence: TGCAGTGCTGGCCGTAGAAGGGACACCCTTCGAGACACTGAAGCTTTCTTT. It encodes CSAGRRRDTLRDTEAFF.

At least ten counts were recorded for this clonotype. The chain employs TRBV6-2 or TRBV6-3 and TRBJ2-3; TRBD1 agrees at 8 bases. V dropped 2 bases and J dropped 5; count of bases not matched to a gene: 9. Per germline, CDR1 MNHEY and CDR2 SVGEGT. The CDR3 consists of 16 residues. The CDR3 bases are TGTGCCAGCAGTTACGCCGACAGGGGCATGGGAGATACGCAGTATTTT. Translation gives CASSYADRGMGDTQYF.

The chain carries TRBV10-3 and TRBJ2-1, with D tentatively TRBD1 (6 bases). The length of the CDR3 is 16 residues. Germline V gene data show CDR1 as ENHRY and CDR2 as SYGVKD. V was clipped by 6 bases and J by 10 bases, with 25 bases between them. CDR3 in amino acids: CAIRTPTGNNPYEQFF. CDR3 bases: TGTGCCATCAGAACGCCTACAGGGAATAACCCTTACGAGCAGTTCTTC.

Note on this clonotype: This probably arose from a read error, given a far larger clone one base away. No conserved phenylalanine or tryptophan ends this CDR3, so it is likely a read error. J is TRBJ2-5 and V is TRBV7-3; D gene unclear. CDR1 is SGHTA, CDR2 FQGTGA, per germline. V was shortened by 2 bases and J by 2 bases, with 9 bases between the two germline ends. The CDR3 is 14 residues long. For the CDR3, the DNA is TGTGCCAGCAGCTTAGTGTCCACACAAGAGACCCAGTACTGC. Its protein product is CASSLVSTQETQYC.

In this sample, this clonotype turned up many times. The chain has TRBV20-1 and TRBJ2-7; no clear D. V was shortened by 4 bases and J by 6 bases, with 10 bases between the two germline ends. The CDR3 sequence is 11 residues long. Germline V lookup: CDR1 DFQATT, CDR2 SNEGSKA (reference sequence). CDR3 bases: TGCAGTGCTACCCCTCAAGTCGAGCAGTACTTC. Protein: CSATPQVEQYF.

This clonotype was counted many times. The chain has TRBV20-1 and TRBJ2-7; TRBD1 aligns across 7 bases. This CDR3 has 13 residues. Germline V gives CDR1 DFQATT, CDR2 SNEGSKA (reference sequence). Germline trimming cut 1 base from V and 6 bases from J; bases unmatched to any gene: 6. CDR3 DNA: TGCAGTGCTAGAGCCGACAGGGTTTCCGAGCAGTACTTC. Translation: CSARADRVSEQYF.

This clonotype has a count of ten or more. The V and J genes are TRBV24-1 and TRBJ2-7; D may correspond to TRBD1 or TRBD2 (6 bases each). V lost 2 bases and J lost 1, with 11 bases in between. CDR1 is KGHDR, CDR2 SFDVKD, per germline. The CDR3 is made up of 15 amino acids. The CDR3 bases are TGTGCCACCAGTGATTCGAGGGGGGCGTCCTACGAGCAGTACTTC. This codes for CATSDSRGASYEQYF.

This clonotype was seen ten or more times. This sequence joins TRBV12-3 or TRBV12-4 and TRBJ2-7; no clear D. This CDR3 is 13 amino acids long. Trimming removed 4 bases from V and 2 bases from J, with 9 bases in between. DNA of the CDR3: TGTGCCAGCAGTTCTCCCCCCCCCTACGAGCAGTACTTC. Translation gives CASSSPPPYEQYF.

The sample holds many counts of this clonotype. V gene TRBV29-1 combines with J gene TRBJ2-7; possibly TRBD1 or TRBD2 for D (5 bases each). The CDR3 spans 14 residues. Germline-derived CDR1 and CDR2 are SQVTM and ANQGSEA. Trimming took 5 bases from V and 3 from J, leaving 17 bases between them. The CDR3 bases are TGCAGCGTTCTAGGCGAGGGGACCCACTACGAGCAGTACTTC. Amino acids: CSVLGEGTHYEQYF.

In its sample, this clonotype was seen many times. This chain links TRBV24-1 with TRBJ2-6; 10 nucleotides match TRBD1. CDR3 size: 14 residues. After removal of 2 bases from V and 12 bases from J, the junction contained 3 bases not matched to a gene. Looked up from germline, CDR1 is KGHDR and CDR2 is SFDVKD. CDR3 loop: CATSDWDRGSVLTF. In nucleotides, the CDR3 is TGTGCCACCAGTGATTGGGACAGGGGAAGCGTCCTGACTTTC.

This clonotype has ten or more counts. The chain uses TRBV5-1 and TRBJ2-7; 8 nucleotides agree with TRBD2. After removal of 0 bases from V and 2 bases from J, the junction contained 7 bases not matched to a gene. CDR1 is SGHRS and CDR2 is YFSETQ in the germline V gene. The CDR3 runs 16 residues. This chain's CDR3 is CASSLAGRGAPYEQYF. The CDR3 DNA reads as TGCGCCAGCAGCTTGGCTGGGCGGGGGGCACCCTACGAGCAGTACTTC.

This clonotype was counted at least ten times. The chain uses TRBV13 and TRBJ2-7; TRBD2 matches 12 bases. Losses at the gene ends were 4 bases for V and 6 bases for J; bases not matched to a gene: 13. Germline V gives CDR1 PRHDT, CDR2 FYEKMQ (reference sequence). The CDR3 extends over 17 amino acids. In nucleotides, the CDR3 is TGTGCCAGCAGCTCGGGACTAGCGGGCCCCCGCTCCGGCGAGCAGTACTTC. Amino acid sequence: CASSSGLAGPRSGEQYF.

This clonotype was counted at least ten times. The chain is built from TRBV2 and TRBJ2-7; 13 bases agree with TRBD2. CDR1 and CDR2 from the germline V gene are SNHLY and FYNNEI. The CDR3 runs 21 residues. V lost 6 bases to trimming and J lost 6 bases; unmatched junction nucleotides: 26. This CDR3 reads CASRRDRGRRLAGGKASEQYF. The CDR3 DNA reads TGTGCCAGCAGGCGGGACAGGGGTCGTAGACTAGCGGGAGGAAAGGCGTCCGAGCAGTACTTC. The full variable domain, completed using reference TRBV2 and TRBJ2-7, is EPEVTQTPSHQVTQMGQEVILRCVPISNHLYFYWYRQILGQKVEFLVSFYNNEISEKSEIFDDQFSVERPDGSNFTLKIRSTKLEDSAMYFCASRRDRGRRLAGGKASEQYFGPGTRLTVT.

The chain recombines TRBV28 with TRBJ1-2; TRBD1 is a possible D gene (5 bases). V lost 4 bases, J lost 7 bases, and 10 bases lay in between. The CDR3 length is 12 residues. From germline, CDR1 is MDHEN and CDR2 SYDVKM. CDR3 in amino acids: CASSSGGSGYTF. CDR3 DNA sequence: TGTGCCAGCAGTTCTGGGGGTTCTGGCTACACCTTC.